Each of the 23 T cell receptor beta chains below was sequenced from the same sample in a study of blood T cell repertoires in COVID-19 (dated by TCRdb to about 2020). Library creation used the immunoSEQ multiplex PCR assay. TCRdb stores this immuneACCESS table with in-frame sequences only. Part of the clones is absent; in the studies checked, under half of the shortfall reflects unresolved V genes, and no reason is known for the rest. For this sample the table gives around 60,000 clones, of which about 93% were detected only once. The top ten constitute 7% to 10% of the sample. What was sequenced was peripheral blood. These receptors were obtained from a woman aged 80 or older with active COVID-19.

This clone was detected a few times. The V gene is TRBV4-1, the J gene TRBJ2-2; the D gene is possibly TRBD2 (7 bases). Germline CDR1 is MGHRA and CDR2 is YSYEKL. This CDR3 has 15 amino acids. V was cut by 0 bases and J by 6 bases, with 11 bases left in between. The CDR3 sequence: CASSQDLGGPGELFF. CDR3 DNA: TGCGCCAGCAGCCAAGATCTCGGGGGGCCCGGGGAGCTGTTTTTT.

The table lists this clone with a count of one. The CDR3 is CASSLGVLADTQYF. The CDR3, as DNA: TGTGCCAGCAGCTTAGGAGTCCTCGCAGATACGCAGTATTTT. This rearrangement joins TRBV11-2 to TRBJ2-3; D is unclear. V dropped 1 base and J dropped 4 bases, with 9 bases sitting between them. The CDR3 spans 14 residues. CDR1 SGHAT and CDR2 FQNNGV come from the germline V gene.

The V call is TRBV13, the J call TRBJ1-2, with 9 bases lining up with TRBD1. V dropped 4 bases and J dropped 2; count of bases not matched to a gene: 2. The germline V gene encodes CDR1 PRHDT and CDR2 FYEKMQ (reference sequence). The CDR3 is made up of 14 amino acids. The chain's CDR3 is CASSYGQGNYGYTF. The DNA of the CDR3 is TGTGCCAGCAGCTACGGACAGGGGAACTATGGCTACACCTTC.

J is TRBJ1-1 and V is TRBV7-8; D not resolved. The germline CDR1 and CDR2 sequences are SGHVS and FQNEAQ. The CDR3 has 16 residues. V was trimmed by 5 bases and J by 0 bases, leaving 16 bases between them. DNA of the CDR3: TGTGCCAGCAGCCAATCCCGTCCCGGTATGAACACTGAAGCTTTCTTT. This codes for CASSQSRPGMNTEAFF.

The rearrangement uses TRBV5-4 and TRBJ2-3; 9 nucleotides match TRBD2. CDR3 size: 15 residues. The V gene end was trimmed by 2 bases and the J gene end by 3 bases; junction bases not matched to a gene: 4. Germline values: CDR1 SGHNT, CDR2 YYREEE (reference sequence). The CDR3 nucleotides read TGTGCCAGCAGCTTATCTAGCGGGGAGACAGATACGCAGTATTTT. Protein: CASSLSSGETDTQYF.

This clone has only one observation. The chain uses TRBV28 and TRBJ1-4; 7 positions match TRBD1. This CDR3 is 16 amino acids long. The germline V gene encodes CDR1 MDHEN and CDR2 SYDVKM. The V segment lost 8 bases and the J segment 7 bases; nucleotides outside the gene matches: 16. The CDR3 region has the DNA TGTGCCAGCCTTAAAGCAAACAGGGGTTTGGGTGAAAAACTGTTTTTT. It codes for CASLKANRGLGEKLFF. Complete variable domain (other parts from reference TRBV28 and TRBJ1-4): DVKVTQSSRYLVKRTGEKVFLECVQDMDHENMFWYRQDPGLGLRLIYFSYDVKMKEKGDIPEGYSVSREKKERFSLILESASTNQTSMYLCASLKANRGLGEKLFFGSGTQLSVL.

The chain combines TRBV1 with TRBJ2-4; the table's D call, TRBD2, has no DNA check behind it. TRBV1 is described as a pseudogene. The CDR3 loop spans 16 amino acids. The CDR3 DNA reads as TGCACCAGCAGCCGCACTAGCGGGGTAGCCAAAAACATTCAGTACTTC. It encodes CTSSRTSGVAKNIQYF.

There are a few counts of this clone. The V gene is TRBV6-6, the J gene TRBJ2-5; the D gene is possibly TRBD1 (5 bases). The CDR3 totals 14 residues. V lost 2 bases and J 2 bases, leaving 9 bases between the germline ends. Per germline, CDR1 MNHNY and CDR2 SVGAGI (reference sequence). The CDR3 here is CASSYLGEQETQYF. The CDR3 DNA reads as TGTGCCAGCAGTTACCTAGGGGAACAAGAGACCCAGTACTTC.

DNA for the CDR3: TGTGCCACCAGTGCCCTACCGGGACTAGCGGGAGGAGGGACCTACAATGAGCAGTTCTTC. This translates into CATSALPGLAGGGTYNEQFF. The rearrangement links TRBV24-1 to TRBJ2-1; TRBD2 aligns across 15 bases. The CDR3 spans 20 residues. The junction had 12 bases not matched to a gene; V was cut back by 5 bases and J by 2 bases. From germline, CDR1 is KGHDR and CDR2 SFDVKD.

The rearrangement joins TRBV11-3 to TRBJ2-7; TRBD2 agrees at 12 bases. Germline-derived CDR1 and CDR2 are SGHNT and YENEEA. CDR3 length: 18 amino acids. With V trimmed by 0 bases and J by 3 bases, 9 bases remained unmatched. CDR3 amino acids: CASSLESSGRAYHYEQYF. The CDR3 DNA is TGTGCCAGCAGCTTAGAGTCTAGCGGGAGGGCTTACCACTACGAGCAGTACTTC.

The genes are TRBV27 and TRBJ2-7; 9 positions agree with TRBD1. The junction had 8 bases not matched to a gene; V was cut back by 5 bases and J by 3 bases. The CDR3 sequence is 15 residues long. Germline assignment: CDR1 MNHEY and CDR2 SMNVEV (reference sequence). CDR3 in DNA: TGTGCCAGCAGTCCGCCCTCGGGACAGGGCTACGAGCAGTACGTC. It is translated as CASSPPSGQGYEQYV.

This clone was observed a handful of times. The chain links TRBV11-3 to TRBJ2-2; D is possibly TRBD2 (6 bases). Trimming took 5 bases from V and 3 from J, leaving 16 bases between them. The CDR3 has 16 amino acids. Germline-derived CDR1 and CDR2 are SGHNT and YENEEA. The CDR3 spells CASSQRGGADTGELFF. The DNA of the CDR3 is TGTGCCAGCAGCCAACGAGGAGGGGCGGACACCGGGGAGCTGTTTTTT.

The genes are TRBV6-2 or TRBV6-3 and TRBJ2-3; D ambiguous. The CDR3 extends over 13 amino acids. Germline V gene lookup returns CDR1 MNHEY and CDR2 SVGEGT. Trimming shortened V by 3 bases and J by 4 bases, and 8 bases separated the two germline ends. The CDR3 DNA reads TGTGCCAGCAGTTATATGTCTCCAGATACGCAGTATTTT. Its protein is CASSYMSPDTQYF.

This rearrangement joins TRBV6-6 to TRBJ1-6, with a possible D match to TRBD1 (5 bases). The CDR3 is 15 residues long. Trimming took off 3 bases at V and 4 bases at J, with 10 bases between the two ends. Germline V gene lookup returns CDR1 MNHNY and CDR2 SVGAGI (reference sequence). The CDR3 coding sequence is TGTGCCAGCAGTTATTTTCAGGGATATAATTCACCCCTCCACTTT. This sequence encodes CASSYFQGYNSPLHF.

The chain is built from TRBV10-3 and TRBJ2-4, with 7 nucleotides matching TRBD1. CDR1 ENHRY and CDR2 SYGVKD come from the germline V gene. The J segment lost 7 bases and the V segment lost 7 bases, leaving 7 bases of the junction unmatched. CDR3 length: 13 amino acids. DNA for the CDR3: TGTGCCATCACCTCTGGGGACAGCAACATTCAGTACTTC. Its translation is CAITSGDSNIQYF.

This sequence joins TRBV19 and TRBJ2-2, with a weak D call TRBD2 (5 bases). CDR3 length: 16 residues. Deletions cut 1 base from V and 7 bases from J, with 16 bases between. Per germline, CDR1 LNHDA and CDR2 SQIVND (reference sequence). CDR3 amino acids: CASSIVAGLEGGELFF. The CDR3 nucleotides are TGTGCCAGTAGTATAGTGGCGGGTCTCGAGGGCGGGGAGCTGTTTTTT.

A single count supports this clone. The CDR3 nucleotides read TGTGCCACCACGGGGGGGTTAGGAGAGACCCAGTACTTC. Protein sequence: CATTGGLGETQYF. The chain joins TRBV6-5 to TRBJ2-5, with TRBD2 matching 8 bases. V lost 10 bases to trimming and J lost 4 bases; unmatched junction nucleotides: 8. Germline assignment: CDR1 MNHEY and CDR2 SVGAGI. The CDR3 consists of 13 residues.

This clone was seen only a few times. The chain is built from TRBV2 and TRBJ2-7; TRBD2 matches at 9 bases. The CDR3 loop spans 14 amino acids. The germline V gene encodes CDR1 SNHLY and CDR2 FYNNEI. Germline trimming cut 4 bases from V and 4 bases from J; bases unmatched to any gene: 5. CDR3 nucleotide sequence: TGTGCCAGCAGTGTCCGACTAGCGGAGTACGAGCAGTACGTC. Protein: CASSVRLAEYEQYV.

The chain is built from TRBV7-7 and TRBJ2-5; D possibly corresponds to TRBD1 (5 bases). From germline, CDR1 is SSHAT and CDR2 FNYEAQ (reference sequence). Trimming removed 4 bases from V and 4 bases from J, with 16 bases in between. CDR3 length: 15 residues. The CDR3 bases are TGTGCCAGCAGCTCATCACCAGGGCTGGGAGAGACCCAGTACTTC. Translating it yields CASSSSPGLGETQYF.

The chain couples TRBV5-1 to TRBJ2-2; the match to TRBD1 covers 10 bases. This CDR3 is 14 amino acids long. Germline CDR1 is SGHRS and CDR2 is YFSETQ. The trim removed 4 bases at V and 10 bases at J, leaving 7 bases unmatched. The CDR3 DNA reads as TGCGCCAGCAGCGCCAGGACAGGGGGTGAGGAGCTGTTTTTT. Amino acid sequence: CASSARTGGEELFF.

In DNA form, the CDR3 reads TGTGCCAGCAGCTTAGTTAGCGGGGTAGAATACAATGAGCAGTTCTTC. Its protein is CASSLVSGVEYNEQFF. The V call is TRBV7-2, the J call TRBJ2-1; 8 positions match TRBD2. The germline gives CDR1 SGHTA, CDR2 FQGNSA. The CDR3 spans 16 residues. The V gene end was trimmed by 1 base and the J gene end by 4 bases; junction bases not matched to a gene: 6.

The chain couples TRBV19 to TRBJ1-1; D is unclear. The CDR3 length is 14 residues. Between the trimmed V and J ends, which lost 5 bases and 1 base, there was a span of 11 bases. Looked up from germline, CDR1 is LNHDA and CDR2 is SQIVND (reference sequence). The CDR3 reads CASSETSQNTEAFF. Written as DNA, the CDR3 is TGTGCCAGTAGTGAGACAAGTCAGAACACTGAAGCTTTCTTT.

The chain uses TRBV7-2 and TRBJ1-6; the D is unclear. Trimming pared 5 bases from V and 11 bases from J, leaving 13 bases between. CDR1 and CDR2 (germline): SGHTA, FQGNSA. The length of the CDR3 is 13 residues. The CDR3 bases are TGTGCCAGCAGCGAGCACCCAATACCACCCCTCCACTTT. It translates to CASSEHPIPPLHF. Full variable domain (rest looked up from reference TRBV7-2 and TRBJ1-6): GAGVSQSPSNKVTEKGKDVELRCDPISGHTALYWYRQSLGQGLEFLIYFQGNSAPDKSGLPSDRFSAERTGGSVSTLTIQRTQQEDSAVYLCASSEHPIPPLHFGNGTRLTVT.